A selection of T cell receptor beta chains follows, all from one sample in a study of CD8+CD57+ T cells in acquired aplastic anemia. TCRdb analysed the reads with MiXCR anew, one entry per CDR3 protein. The sample lists about 95,000 distinct CDR3 sequences; about 63% were seen once. The sequenced sample was sorted CD4+, CD8+, or CD8+CD57+ T cells (not recorded which) from PBMCs. These TCRs come from a human donor with aplastic anemia. CDR3s include the opening cysteine and the closing phenylalanine or tryptophan. Each record gives: clone size, D gene, V gene, J gene, CDR3 DNA, CDR3 protein. D genes are given only for firm matches. Only part of the rows carry a size: once, few, many, or a class if the clone is expanded.

.,.,TRBV10-3,TRBJ1-1,TGTGCCATCAGTGGGACAACAGCGAACACTGAAGCTTTCTTT,CAISGTTANTEAFF
.,TRBD1,TRBV15,TRBJ1-2,TGTGCCACCAGCACAAGGACAACAGGGGTAGGCTACACCTTC,CATSTRTTGVGYTF
many,.,TRBV20-1,TRBJ1-1,TGCAGTGCTAGATCAGTCGGGGCAAACACTGAAGCTTTCTTT,CSARSVGANTEAFF
.,.,TRBV12-3/TRBV12-4,TRBJ2-7,TGCGCCAGCAGTTTAGAAAAACACTACGAGCAGTACTTC,CASSLEKHYEQYF
.,TRBD2,TRBV7-6,TRBJ2-1,TGTGCCAGCAGCTTAGGGACTAGCGGCTCCCTATCCTACAATGAGCAGTTCTTC,CASSLGTSGSLSYNEQFF
.,.,TRBV15,TRBJ1-2,TGTGCCACCAGCAGAGATCGGGACTATGGCTACACCTTC,CATSRDRDYGYTF
.,.,TRBV4-1,TRBJ2-7,TGCGCCAGCAGCCAAGACTTGGGCCCCTCCTCCTCCTACGAGCAGTACTTC,CASSQDLGPSSSYEQYF
.,.,TRBV24-1,TRBJ2-2,TGTGCCACCAGTGATGCCGGGCCAATGAACACCGGGGAGCTGTTTTTT,CATSDAGPMNTGELFF
medium-sized,.,TRBV6-4,TRBJ2-2,TGTGCCAGCAGTGAACGACTAGAGAACACCGGGGAGCTGTTTTTT,CASSERLENTGELFF
.,.,TRBV24-1,TRBJ1-5,TGTGCCACCAGTGCGGCCAGCACTAGCAATCAGCCCCAGCATTTT,CATSAASTSNQPQHF
few,.,TRBV7-2,TRBJ2-1,TGTGCCAGCAACTATGGGGCTGACAATGAGCAGTTCTTC,CASNYGADNEQFF
many,TRBD1,TRBV7-9,TRBJ2-7,TGTGCCAGCAGCTCCACCGGGACAGCCTCCTACGAGCAGTACTTC,CASSSTGTASYEQYF
.,.,TRBV19,TRBJ1-2,TGTGCCAGTAGTTATGGGGGACTAAATGGCTACACCTTC,CASSYGGLNGYTF
once,.,TRBV29-1,TRBJ1-2,TGCAGCGTTGTGGCAGGGGACTATGGCTACACCTTC,CSVVAGDYGYTF
.,TRBD2,TRBV10-1,TRBJ2-3,TGCGCCAGCAGTGACGTTACCCACCTGACTAGCGGGGGGGCCTCGACAGATACGCAGTATTTT,CASSDVTHLTSGGASTDTQYF
.,.,TRBV20-1,TRBJ1-1,TGCAGTGCTGGCCGACAGGTAGGCACTGAAGCTTTCTTT,CSAGRQVGTEAFF
few,.,TRBV4-1,TRBJ1-2,TGCGCCAGCAGCCAAGATCCGATAATCGGGGGCACTATGTATGGCTACACCTTC,CASSQDPIIGGTMYGYTF
.,.,TRBV29-1,TRBJ1-1,TGCAGTCACAGGGAAAACACTGAAGCTTTCTTT,CSHRENTEAFF
few,TRBD1,TRBV10-2,TRBJ1-5,TGCGCCAGCAGCGATAAACAGGGGCTGGTGGGTCAGCCCCAGCATTTT,CASSDKQGLVGQPQHF
few,TRBD1,TRBV27,TRBJ2-1,TGTGCCAGCAGCCTCGAGACAGGGAGCTCCTACAATGAGCAGTTCTTC,CASSLETGSSYNEQFF
.,.,TRBV24-1,TRBJ2-1,TGTGCCACCAGTGCCGACGGTCTCGATGAGCAGTTCTTC,CATSADGLDEQFF
.,.,TRBV20-1,TRBJ1-2,TGCAGTGCTAGGACTGTGGGGGGGGAACCCTATGGCTACACCTTC,CSARTVGGEPYGYTF
few,.,TRBV24-1,TRBJ2-3,TGTGCCACCAGTGACCGACGGGCAGATACGCAGTATTTT,CATSDRRADTQYF
.,.,TRBV2,TRBJ2-7,TGTGCCAGCAGTGAAGCGATAGGACAGTGGTACGAGCAGTACTTC,CASSEAIGQWYEQYF
.,TRBD2,TRBV15,TRBJ2-1,TGTGCCACCAGCAGAGGTAGCGGGGGGTTTGAGCAGTTCTTC,CATSRGSGGFEQFF
few,TRBD1,TRBV19,TRBJ2-7,TGTGCCAGTAGTGTTTCGACAGGGGGCGCGTCCTACGAGCAGTACTTC,CASSVSTGGASYEQYF
.,.,TRBV7-6,TRBJ1-2,TGTGCCAGCAGCTTAGTTAGGGCTGGTGGCTGCACCTTC,CASSLVRAGGCTF
.,TRBD2,TRBV19,TRBJ2-7,TGTGCCAGTAGTATCGGGGGGTCCACCTACGAGCAGTACTTC,CASSIGGSTYEQYF
.,.,TRBV9,TRBJ2-1,TGTGCCAGCAGCGCCCATGGTGAGCAGTTCTTC,CASSAHGEQFF
.,.,TRBV7-8,TRBJ2-7,TGTGCCAGCAGCTCTACCTACGAGCAGTACTTC,CASSSTYEQYF
.,.,TRBV20-1,TRBJ2-7,TGCAGTGCTAGGCGACAGACGGCCTACGAGCAGTACTTC,CSARRQTAYEQYF
.,TRBD2,TRBV20-1,TRBJ2-3,TGCAGTGCTAGCCCTAGCGGGGGAGATACGCAGTATTTT,CSASPSGGDTQYF
.,.,TRBV20-1,TRBJ2-3,TGCAGTGCTAGAGATCATTTGCAGGGATGGGATACGCAGTATTTT,CSARDHLQGWDTQYF
.,.,TRBV25-1,TRBJ2-1,TGTGCCAGCAGTGCACTAAGCTCCTACAATGAGCAGTTCTTC,CASSALSSYNEQFF
.,.,TRBV20-1,TRBJ2-7,TGCAGTGCCAACACAGGGTTTTACGAGCAGTACTTC,CSANTGFYEQYF
.,.,TRBV2,TRBJ1-2,TGTGCCACCCTAATGGAGGAGATCTTCTATGGCTACACCTTC,CATLMEEIFYGYTF
.,.,TRBV29-1,TRBJ1-1,TGCAGCGTTGGAAACGGGGTCGGCACTGAAGCTTTCTTT,CSVGNGVGTEAFF
.,TRBD1,TRBV7-8,TRBJ2-1,TGTGCCAGCAGCTCCGACAGGGTCAATGAGCAGTTCTTC,CASSSDRVNEQFF
.,TRBD1,TRBV7-8,TRBJ2-7,TGTGCCAGCAGCTCCCTCGGGACAGGGGCTTACGAGCAGTACTTC,CASSSLGTGAYEQYF
.,.,TRBV20-1,TRBJ1-1,TGCAGTGCCACGCCGCCACAGGCCACTGAAGCTTTCTTT,CSATPPQATEAFF
.,TRBD2,TRBV5-1,TRBJ2-3,TGCGCCAGCAGCTTGGCGGCGGGAGTTGTCACAGATACGCAGTATTTT,CASSLAAGVVTDTQYF
.,TRBD1,TRBV9,TRBJ1-4,TGTGCCAGCAGCGCACAAGGACAGGAGAATGAAAAACTGTTTTTT,CASSAQGQENEKLFF